This T cell receptor beta chain is from a study of blood T cell repertoires in COVID-19. CDR3 length: 16 amino acids. The germline CDR1 and CDR2 sequences are SNHLY and FYNNEI. V lost 3 bases to trimming and J lost 4 bases, with 17 bases between them. Repertoires were generated with immunoSEQ multiplex PCR, while TCRdb's copy carries only in-frame clones and drops some. In the table there are about 250,000 clones, roughly 88% of which are singletons. The chain is built from TRBV2 and TRBJ2-3; tentative D call: TRBD2 (6 bases). The sample consisted of peripheral blood. This TCR came from a woman between 25 and 40 years old with COVID-19, enrolled during active disease. The CDR3 spells CASSDMEEGFADTQYF. The CDR3 DNA reads as TGTGCCAGCAGTGATATGGAGGAGGGGTTCGCAGATACGCAGTATTTT.